A single sample is the source of the 12 T cell receptor beta chains below, sequenced in a study of regulatory T cells in long-lasting Graves disease. iRepertoire HTBI primers and Arm-PCR of CDR3 regions built TCR beta libraries. TCRdb processed the multiplex PCR reads anew with MiXCR; each CDR3 protein has one entry. The table has a few hundred thousand distinct CDR3 sequences, 20% to 25% seen once. Time point indicated: persistent/refractory GD, antithyroid drugs over 5 years with positive TRAb. RNA extracted from PBMCs served as the sequencing template. This sample comprised peripheral blood mononuclear cells (PBMCs), obtained when the disease was refractory, from a patient treated with antithyroid drugs. These receptors came from a female donor with Graves disease.

The CDR3 sequence: CASSYPDFRGNEKLFF. The CDR3 coding sequence is TGTGCCAGCAGCTACCCCGATTTTAGGGGAAATGAAAAACTGTTTTTT. The rearrangement uses TRBV7-3 and TRBJ1-4; possibly TRBD1 for D (5 bases). Germline CDR1 and CDR2: SGHTA and FQGTGA. V shed 4 bases and J shed 5 bases, with 17 bases lying between them. This CDR3 comprises 16 residues.

In regard to this clonotype: One base away lies a much larger clone, so this may be a sequencing read error. The V call is TRBV2, the J call TRBJ2-7; tentatively, D is TRBD1 or TRBD2 (5 bases each). This CDR3 contains 14 residues. Germline lookup yields CDR1 SNHLY and CDR2 FYNNEI. CDR3 amino acids: CASSLGTVSYGQYF. The CDR3 DNA reads TGTGCCAGCAGTCTTGGGACGGTATCCTACGGGCAGTACTTC.

This clonotype was counted ten times or more. The genes are TRBV7-8 and TRBJ2-5, with 7 bases fitting TRBD1. V shed 2 bases, J shed 3 bases, and the junction held 6 bases outside the gene matches. Germline lookup yields CDR1 SGHVS and CDR2 FQNEAQ. This CDR3 has 15 amino acids. CDR3 bases: TGTGCCAGCAGCTTACCCCTCGGGACAGAAGAGACCCAGTACTTC. Translated: CASSLPLGTEETQYF. Based on the CDR3 plus reference TRBV7-8 and TRBJ2-5, the full variable domain is GAGVSQSPRYKVAKRGQDVALRCDPISGHVSLFWYQQALGQGPEFLTYFQNEAQLDKSGLPSDRFFAERPEGSVSTLKIQRTQQEDSAVYLCASSLPLGTEETQYFGPGTRLLVL.

This clonotype was counted many times. The conserved closing phenylalanine or tryptophan is absent in this CDR3, likely reflecting a read error. The limits of the CDR3 on the DNA are not certain, so only TCRdb's listed CDR3 is given. The rearrangement uses TRBV28 and TRBJ2-7; the DNA was not compared with TRBD2, the D call given in the table. Germline-derived CDR1 and CDR2 are MDHEN and SYDVKM. The CDR3 has 10 amino acids, counting both end residues. The CDR3 is CASSLKAGLT.

This clonotype showed up many times. The J gene is TRBJ2-7, the V gene TRBV2, with a weak D call TRBD1 (7 bases). Trimming left V 6 bases short and J 2 bases short, with 17 bases between. This CDR3 is built from 15 residues. The germline V gene encodes CDR1 SNHLY and CDR2 FYNNEI. CDR3 coding DNA: TGTGCCAGCAGCCGCGGGACAGCCGATACCTACGAGCAGTACTTC. It codes for CASSRGTADTYEQYF.

V usage is TRBV3-1 and J usage is TRBJ2-7, with TRBD1 as a possible D gene (5 bases). Trimming took 4 bases from V and 2 from J, leaving 9 bases between them. Germline V gene data show CDR1 as LGHDT and CDR2 as YNNKEL (reference sequence). The CDR3 consists of 13 residues. The DNA for the CDR3 is TGTGCCAGCAGCCCGACAGAGACCTACGAGCAGTACTTC. It encodes CASSPTETYEQYF.

Concerning this clonotype: This could be a read error, since a much larger clone is one nucleotide away. The genes are TRBV7-2 and TRBJ1-4; TRBD1 matches 7 bases. CDR3 length: 14 amino acids. CDR1 is SGHTA, CDR2 FQGNSA, per germline. Trimming at V came to 6 bases and at J to 4 bases, leaving 5 bases not matched to a gene. The CDR3 DNA reads as TGTGCCAGCAGGCAAACAGGGGTTAATGAAAAACTGTTTTTT. It translates to CASRQTGVNEKLFF.

V gene TRBV10-3 combines with J gene TRBJ1-1; the D gene is possibly TRBD1 (6 bases). The V end lost 6 bases, the J end lost 5 bases, and 7 bases lay between the germline ends. The length of the CDR3 is 11 residues. Germline V CDR1 and CDR2: ENHRY, SYGVKD. CDR3 sequence: CAIRGATEAFF. The CDR3 DNA reads as TGTGCCATCAGGGGGGCGACTGAAGCTTTCTTT.

The chain is built from TRBV30 and TRBJ2-1; D possibly corresponds to TRBD2 (6 bases). Germline V gives CDR1 GTSNPN, CDR2 SVGIG (reference sequence). The CDR3 is 14 residues long. V gave up 2 bases and J gave up 4 bases, with 12 bases separating them. Written as DNA, the CDR3 is TGTGCCTGGAGTTTGGGAGGCGCGTACAATGAGCAGTTCTTC. Translating it yields CAWSLGGAYNEQFF.

This clonotype showed up just a few times. V usage is TRBV28 and J usage is TRBJ1-1, with D possibly matching TRBD1 (5 bases). Deletions cut 7 bases from V and 5 bases from J, with 20 bases between. The CDR3 sequence is 15 residues long. Germline CDR1 reads MDHEN; CDR2 reads SYDVKM. In DNA form, the CDR3 reads TGTGCCAGCACCCACGGGGGAATATCGAGGACTGAAGCTTTCTTT. Amino acids: CASTHGGISRTEAFF.

In this sample, this clonotype turned up many times. The chain has TRBV7-8 and TRBJ1-1, with a possible D match to TRBD1 (6 bases). The CDR3 loop spans 12 amino acids. Looked up from germline, CDR1 is SGHVS and CDR2 is FQNEAQ. Trimming took 5 bases from V and 11 from J, leaving 15 bases between them. The CDR3 reads CASSAGGVEAFF. In nucleotides, the CDR3 is TGTGCCAGCAGCGCTGGGGGCGTGGAGGCTTTCTTT.

CDR3 amino acids: CASSRDYQTRETQYF. The CDR3 coding sequence is TGTGCCAGCAGCCGGGACTACCAAACCCGAGAGACCCAGTACTTC. The chain employs TRBV5-4 and TRBJ2-5, with TRBD2 matching over 7 bases. CDR3 size: 15 residues. The V segment lost 4 bases and the J segment 4 bases; nucleotides outside the gene matches: 10. From germline, CDR1 is SGHNT and CDR2 YYREEE (reference sequence).